The source of this T cell receptor beta chain is a study of T-cell memory formation after mild COVID-19. Study summary: Clustering of TCRs was largely donor specific.

Comment on this clonotype: Antigen: not known.

TCRalpha and TCRbeta libraries used 5'RACE with constant-segment primers and UMIs. TCRdb fed the 5' RACE reads into MiXCR, producing one record per CDR3 protein. The sample holds more than 80,000 distinct CDR3 sequences, approximately 15% seen once. Germline V gene data show CDR1 as MGHRA and CDR2 as YSYEKL. There are 13 residues in the CDR3. Trimming shortened V by 6 bases and J by 2 bases, and 10 bases separated the two germline ends. Study results and caveats: Some clones that responded were present in memory (sampled pre-infection), which suggests cross-reactive memory joined.

Input material: PBMCs or a T cell subset sorted from them (not recorded which). The receptor's source is an adult woman who had mild COVID-19 (a few samples of this study predate the infection). Cell type and time point are not known. The chain carries TRBV4-1 and TRBJ2-5, with a weak D call TRBD1 (5 bases). The CDR3 region is CASSSRAQETQYF. CDR3 in DNA: TGCGCCAGCAGTTCCAGGGCTCAAGAGACCCAGTACTTC.